This T cell receptor beta chain was sequenced during a study of T cell changes during pregnancy in multiple sclerosis. Germline lookup yields CDR1 SGHDT and CDR2 YYEEEE. V lost 2 bases, J lost 5 bases, and 5 bases lay in between. The CDR3 has 12 residues. TCRdb keeps only in-frame clones here, not all; method: immunoSEQ multiplex PCR. The repertoire consists of approximately 66,000 clones, with about 91% occurring once and the leading ten covering about 5.8%. The rearrangement uses TRBV5-6 and TRBJ2-1; no clear D. Sequences were derived from CD8+ T cells from peripheral blood mononuclear cells, sampled before pregnancy. The sequence came from a female donor with multiple sclerosis, enrolled in a pregnancy study. The CDR3 DNA reads TGTGCCAGCAGCTTCACTGACAATGAGCAGTTCTTC. Translating gives CASSFTDNEQFF. The variable domain in full, completed from reference TRBV5-6 and TRBJ2-1, reads DAGVTQSPTHLIKTRGQQVTLRCSPKSGHDTVSWYQQALGQGPQFIFQYYEEEERQRGNFPDRFSGHQFPNYSSELNVNALLLGDSALYLCASSFTDNEQFFGPGTRLTVL.